Listed below are T cell receptor beta chains from one sample, sequenced in a study of blood T cells in healthy people across ages. TCRdb used MiXCR to reprocess the 5' RACE reads, holding one entry per CDR3 protein. The sample lists approximately 820,000 distinct CDR3 sequences; roughly 44% were seen once. Sequencing input: blood. Every receptor here comes from a man aged 60-69 years in good health. Both conserved end residues are part of each CDR3. A D gene is named only where the DNA matches it firmly. A clone size is listed for some rows: how often the clone was seen (once, few, many), or a class if it is expanded.

>TRBV7-2|.|TRBJ2-4|TRBD2
TGTGCCAGCAGCTTAGTGGAGTTCAGCGGGGATGCCAAAAACATTCAGTACTTC
CASSLVEFSGDAKNIQYF
>TRBV11-2|.|TRBJ1-5|.
TGTGCCGGCAGCTTAGAGAATCAGCCCCAGCATTTT
CAGSLENQPQHF
>TRBV5-1|few|TRBJ2-7|.
TGCGCCAGCAGCTTCGCGACTAACTACGAGCAGTACTTC
CASSFATNYEQYF
>TRBV6-4|.|TRBJ2-7|.
TGTGCCAGCAGTGTCCACAGGACTGATTACGAGCAGTACTTC
CASSVHRTDYEQYF
>TRBV4-3|few|TRBJ2-3|.
TGCGCCAGCAGCCAAGGTTTTACAGATCAAGATACGCAGTATTTT
CASSQGFTDQDTQYF
>TRBV9|few|TRBJ2-1|.
TGTGCCAGCAACCAACAGGGAGGCGATGAGCAGTTCTTC
CASNQQGGDEQFF
>TRBV4-3|.|TRBJ2-4|.
TGCGCCAGCAGCCAAGCCCAGGGGGGGCAGCCCCGAAACATTCAGTACTTC
CASSQAQGGQPRNIQYF
>TRBV5-5|few|TRBJ1-2|.
TGTGCCAGCAGCCCGGACGGTGGCTATGGCTACACCTTC
CASSPDGGYGYTF
>TRBV7-2|.|TRBJ1-5|.
TGTGCCAGCAGCTTCCGGCCCACAGGGCTGAGCAATCAGCCCCAGCATTTT
CASSFRPTGLSNQPQHF
>TRBV6-2/TRBV6-3|.|TRBJ2-1|TRBD2
TGTGCCAGCAGTTACCCGCTAGCGGGGGTATACAATGAGCAGTTCTTC
CASSYPLAGVYNEQFF
>TRBV6-1|.|TRBJ1-1|TRBD1
TGTGCCAGCAGCCGACAGGGCCTGGGGGACACTGAAGCTTTCTTT
CASSRQGLGDTEAFF
>TRBV7-6|once|TRBJ2-7|TRBD1
TGTGCCAGCAGCGTACAGGGGGCCAAAAACGAGCAGTACTTC
CASSVQGAKNEQYF
>TRBV13|.|TRBJ2-5|TRBD1
TGTGCCAGCAGCCCCTCCTGGCTGGGACAGGGGCAAGAGACCCAGTACTTC
CASSPSWLGQGQETQYF
>TRBV6-2/TRBV6-3|few|TRBJ2-6|TRBD1
TGTGCCAGCACCGGCCTAGACGGACAGGGGGTTACTGGGGCCAACGTCCTGACTTTC
CASTGLDGQGVTGANVLTF
>TRBV5-1|.|TRBJ2-5|TRBD2
TGCGCCAGCAGCTTGTCGATAGCGGGGGGGCAAGAGACCCAGTACTTC
CASSLSIAGGQETQYF
>TRBV5-1|few|TRBJ2-5|.
TGCGCCAGCAGACGATCAGCCGAAGAGACCCAGTACTTC
CASRRSAEETQYF
>TRBV3-1|.|TRBJ2-7|.
TGTGCCAGCAGCCAAGATCGGGCGGATGCCACCTACGAGCAGTACTTC
CASSQDRADATYEQYF
>TRBV12-3/TRBV12-4|.|TRBJ2-7|.
TGTGCCAGCAGTGGAAGGGAGACCTACGAGCAGTACTTC
CASSGRETYEQYF
>TRBV7-2|.|TRBJ1-5|.
TGTGCCAGCAGCTTAGCGGTCGGAGGGCCCCAGCATTTT
CASSLAVGGPQHF
>TRBV7-2|.|TRBJ1-1|TRBD1
TGTGCCAGCAGCTCAGGGGGAACGAACACTGAAGCTTTCTTT
CASSSGGTNTEAFF
>TRBV7-9|.|TRBJ2-1|TRBD1
TGTGCCAGCAGCGATAACCGGGACAGCAACTACAATGAGCAGTTCTTC
CASSDNRDSNYNEQFF
>TRBV27|.|TRBJ2-5|.
TGTGCCAGCAGTTTATATGGTGGGGGGCTCGAGACCCAGTACTTC
CASSLYGGGLETQYF
>TRBV4-3|.|TRBJ2-6|TRBD1
TGCGCCAGCAGCCGGACAGGGAATGCTCTTTCTGGGGCCAACGTCCTGACTTTC
CASSRTGNALSGANVLTF
>TRBV20-1|.|TRBJ2-1|.
TGCAGTGCCCAGAAGGAGTACAATGAGCAGTTCTTC
CSAQKEYNEQFF
>TRBV20-1|.|TRBJ1-1|.
TGCAGTGCTAGTATTGCCGGTAGGATGAACACTGAAGCTTTCTTT
CSASIAGRMNTEAFF
>TRBV7-6|.|TRBJ2-6|.
TGTGCCAGCAGCCCCCTGGCCGGGGTTTCTGGGGCCAACGTCCTGACTTTC
CASSPLAGVSGANVLTF
>TRBV7-2|many|TRBJ2-5|.
TGTGCCAGCAGTCCTACTAACCAAGAGACCCAGTACTTC
CASSPTNQETQYF
>TRBV19|.|TRBJ2-1|TRBD1
TGTGCCAGTAGTACCCGGGACAGAGGATACAATGAGCAGTTCTTC
CASSTRDRGYNEQFF
>TRBV7-2|many|TRBJ2-7|TRBD2
TGTGCCAGCAGCGGTAGCGGGGTTGGGGAGCAGTACTTC
CASSGSGVGEQYF